The next 17 T cell receptor beta chains were all read from a single sample in a study of blood T cell repertoires in COVID-19. Libraries were prepared by immunoSEQ multiplex PCR; TCRdb keeps only in-frame clonotypes and omits some of them. Of 90,000 to 120,000 clones listed, about 80% are singletons. Sequenced input: peripheral blood. These receptor sequences come from a woman older than 75 with active or convalescent COVID-19.

V is TRBV5-6 and J is TRBJ1-1; no reliable D call. Germline CDR1 and CDR2: SGHDT and YYEEEE. Trimming pared 6 bases from V and 1 base from J, leaving 13 bases between. The CDR3 consists of 14 residues. Here the CDR3 reads CASTPRLKNTEAFF. CDR3 bases: TGTGCCAGCACCCCCCGTTTAAAGAACACTGAAGCTTTCTTT.

The chain employs TRBV7-6 and TRBJ1-4; 7 nucleotides match TRBD1. The CDR3 spans 17 residues. J gave up 7 bases and V 2 bases, and 13 bases lay outside the gene matches. Germline loops: CDR1 SGHVS, CDR2 FNYEAQ. CDR3 sequence (DNA): TGTGCCAGCAGCTTATTCCGTCAGGGGGGTTCTCCTGAAAAACTGTTTTTT. It specifies CASSLFRQGGSPEKLFF.

This clone was detected only once. The chain employs TRBV11-1 and TRBJ2-7; 13 bases map to TRBD2. Trimming removed 6 bases from V and 2 bases from J; junction bases left unmatched: 4. CDR3 length: 15 amino acids. CDR1 is SGHAT and CDR2 is FQDESV in the germline V gene (reference sequence). CDR3 amino acids: CASSSGLAGAYEQYF. The CDR3 bases are TGTGCCAGCAGTTCCGGACTAGCGGGAGCCTACGAGCAGTACTTC.

The chain recombines TRBV7-2 with TRBJ2-5; 8 nucleotides match TRBD2. CDR3 length: 11 amino acids. Germline CDR1 and CDR2: SGHTA and FQGNSA. V gave up 4 bases and J gave up 9 bases; unmatched junction bases: 1. The CDR3 sequence is CASSYGGAQYF. DNA for the CDR3: TGTGCCAGCAGCTACGGGGGGGCCCAGTACTTC.

This chain links TRBV23-1 with TRBJ2-3; D possibly corresponds to TRBD1 (5 bases). TRBV23-1 is treated as an ORF (open reading frame) with a function not yet certain. This CDR3 has 18 amino acids. V was cut by 11 bases and J by 2 bases, with 29 bases left in between. CDR3 region: CAGQQIPTLLLHTDTQYF. CDR3 in DNA: TGCGCCGGACAACAGATACCGACCCTCCTTTTACACACAGATACGCAGTATTTT.

The V gene is TRBV5-4, the J gene TRBJ1-4; 9 bases are a match to TRBD1. The ends lost 4 bases at V and 7 bases at J; junction bases unmatched: 8. The CDR3 has 15 residues. From germline, CDR1 is SGHNT and CDR2 YYREEE (reference sequence). The CDR3 bases are TGTGCCAGCAGCCCGGGGGGACAGGGACTTGAAAAACTGTTTTTT. This translates into CASSPGGQGLEKLFF.

The rearrangement uses TRBV6-2 or TRBV6-3 and TRBJ2-1; 7 bases fit TRBD2. CDR1 MNHEY and CDR2 SVGEGT come from the germline V gene. This CDR3 comprises 14 residues. The V gene end was trimmed by 3 bases and the J gene end by 8 bases; junction bases not matched to a gene: 7. CDR3 sequence reads: CASSYGRELDEQFF. CDR3 bases: TGTGCCAGCAGTTATGGGCGGGAGCTGGATGAGCAGTTCTTC.

The chain carries TRBV19 and TRBJ1-2, with TRBD1 as a possible D gene (6 bases). CDR3 length: 15 amino acids. The ends were cut back, 0 bases at V and 4 bases at J, with 12 bases in the middle. Germline loops: CDR1 LNHDA, CDR2 SQIVND (reference sequence). The CDR3 DNA reads TGTGCCAGTAGTATAGATCCAACAGGGACCTATGGCTACACCTTC. It encodes CASSIDPTGTYGYTF.

V usage is TRBV5-1 and J usage is TRBJ1-5; 8 nucleotides line up with TRBD1. The CDR3 length is 15 residues. CDR1 and CDR2 (germline): SGHRS, YFSETQ. Unmatched junction bases numbered 6, after V lost 0 bases and J lost 7 bases. CDR3 nucleotides: TGCGCCAGCAGCTTGGAGGGGGACAGGAGACAGCCCCAGCATTTT. Its translation: CASSLEGDRRQPQHF.

V gene TRBV30 combines with J gene TRBJ2-7, with 7 bases fitting TRBD1. CDR3 length: 11 amino acids. V lost 8 bases, J lost 0 bases, and 1 base stayed unmatched. CDR1 and CDR2 from the germline V gene are GTSNPN and SVGIG (reference sequence). This CDR3 is CAGQVSYEQYF. DNA for the CDR3: TGTGCCGGACAGGTCTCCTACGAGCAGTACTTC.

V is TRBV28 and J is TRBJ1-6; perhaps TRBD1 as D (6 bases). Germline V gene data show CDR1 as MDHEN and CDR2 as SYDVKM. V dropped 6 bases and J dropped 7 bases, with 13 bases sitting between them. This CDR3 region has 14 residues. In nucleotides, the CDR3 is TGTGCCAGCAGCGGTGGACAGAGAAATTCACCCCTCCACTTT. This sequence encodes CASSGGQRNSPLHF.

The gene calls are TRBV9 and TRBJ1-6; D not certain. Trimming removed 0 bases at V and 10 bases at J, with 11 bases between. The CDR3 length is 14 residues. Germline values: CDR1 SGDLS, CDR2 YYNGEE. The CDR3 loop is CASSVGESKSPLHF. The CDR3 region has the DNA TGTGCCAGCAGCGTAGGGGAGTCTAAATCACCCCTCCACTTT.

The CDR3 bases are TGTGCCAGCAGCGGACAGGTAATCTCTGGAAACACCATATATTTT. Protein product: CASSGQVISGNTIYF. The chain uses TRBV28 and TRBJ1-3; 7 bases match TRBD1. The CDR3 length is 15 residues. Germline V gene lookup returns CDR1 MDHEN and CDR2 SYDVKM. The V and J ends lost 6 bases and 0 bases, in that order; junction bases with no gene match: 5.

The chain is built from TRBV19 and TRBJ1-3; weak D call: TRBD1 (5 bases). V lost 3 bases to trimming and J lost 9 bases, with 18 bases between them. Germline-derived CDR1 and CDR2 are LNHDA and SQIVND (reference sequence). The CDR3 length is 15 residues. CDR3 sequence reads: CASSIPLTGAGTIYF. The CDR3 DNA sequence: TGTGCCAGTAGTATTCCCCTAACAGGAGCAGGCACCATATATTTT.

CDR3 in DNA: TGCAGCGTTTCGACGGTGGGACATTCGGCTTTCTTT. It specifies CSVSTVGHSAFF. The rearrangement uses TRBV29-1 and TRBJ1-1; D is perhaps TRBD1 (6 bases). Germline V gene lookup returns CDR1 SQVTM and CDR2 ANQGSEA. The CDR3 is 12 amino acids. V was cut by 5 bases and J by 11 bases, with 18 bases left in between.

The DNA for the CDR3 is TGTGCCAGCAGCAAAGACAGGGGTCCCTATGGCTACACCTTC. This translates into CASSKDRGPYGYTF. The chain carries TRBV5-6 and TRBJ1-2; 8 bases line up with TRBD1. The ends lost 4 bases at V and 4 bases at J; junction bases unmatched: 6. Germline CDR1 reads SGHDT; CDR2 reads YYEEEE. This CDR3 spans 14 amino acids.

The gene calls are TRBV5-6 and TRBJ1-2; 8 bases fit TRBD1. CDR1 SGHDT and CDR2 YYEEEE come from the germline V gene. The CDR3 covers 14 residues. Unmatched junction bases numbered 4, after V lost 2 bases and J lost 4 bases. The chain's CDR3 is CASSFRDRIYGYTF. DNA for the CDR3: TGTGCCAGCAGCTTTCGGGACAGGATCTATGGCTACACCTTC.